A selection of T cell receptor beta chains follows, all from one sample in a study of OX40 agonist ivuxolimab in advanced cancers. The protocol was immunoSEQ multiplex PCR, while the TCRdb copy is restricted to in-frame clones and leaves out a portion. The sample has fewer than 40,000 clones, roughly 82% seen once. The sample in question was CD4+ or CD8+ T cells sorted from blood, obtained in a trial of the OX40 agonist ivuxolimab. The receptors here all came from an adult with an advanced solid tumor such as melanoma, head and neck, liver or kidney cancer. Each CDR3 is given with its conserved first and last residue. Each record gives: V gene, J gene, clone size, D gene, CDR3 protein, CDR3 DNA. The D gene is left open where the match is weak. The listing skips clone size in some rows; elsewhere it reads once, few, many or a size class.

>TRBV2|TRBJ2-7|few|TRBD2
CASSTSGGGQYF
TGTGCCAGCAGTACAAGCGGGGGTGGGCAGTACTTC
>TRBV6-5|TRBJ2-7|-|TRBD1
CASSRGQGVTYEQYF
TGTGCCAGCAGCCGTGGACAGGGAGTAACGTACGAGCAGTACTTC
>TRBV5-1|TRBJ2-6|-|TRBD1
CASRTRSGQGNFGANVLTF
TGCGCCAGCAGGACCAGGTCGGGACAGGGAAACTTTGGGGCCAACGTCCTGACTTTC
>TRBV7-9|TRBJ2-7|-|-
CASSFRGFSYEQYF
TGTGCCAGCAGCTTCAGGGGATTCTCCTACGAGCAGTACTTC
>TRBV9|TRBJ2-7|-|TRBD1
CASSYRDRDYEQYF
TGTGCCAGCAGCTACCGGGACAGAGACTACGAGCAGTACTTC
>TRBV2|TRBJ2-2|-|-
CASSEQGEDTGELFF
TGTGCCAGCAGTGAACAGGGGGAGGACACCGGGGAGCTGTTTTTT
>TRBV7-2|TRBJ1-4|-|TRBD1
CASSGRQGRNEKLFF
TGTGCCAGCAGCGGGCGACAGGGAAGGAATGAAAAACTGTTTTTT
>TRBV4-1|TRBJ2-2|-|TRBD2
CASSPSGGSNTGELFF
TGCGCCAGCAGTCCTAGCGGGGGGTCGAACACCGGGGAGCTGTTTTTT
>TRBV28|TRBJ1-5|few|-
CASSSRNQPQHF
TGTGCCAGCAGTTCTAGGAATCAGCCCCAGCATTTT
>TRBV7-3|TRBJ2-1|-|TRBD1
CASSLKPGTANNEQFF
TGTGCCAGCAGCTTAAAGCCCGGGACAGCAAACAATGAGCAGTTCTTC
>TRBV7-9|TRBJ1-5|-|-
CASSLEQPNQPQHF
TGTGCCAGCAGCTTAGAACAGCCGAATCAGCCCCAGCATTTT
>TRBV10-3|TRBJ1-3|-|-
CAISVRAGAGNTIYF
TGTGCCATCAGTGTTAGGGCAGGAGCTGGAAACACCATATATTTT
>TRBV9|TRBJ2-7|-|-
CASSVDGLAYEQYF
TGTGCCAGCAGCGTAGACGGACTCGCCTACGAGCAGTACTTC
>TRBV7-9|TRBJ2-2|-|TRBD1
CASSTSGTGGTGELFF
TGTGCCAGCAGCACTTCCGGGACAGGGGGCACCGGGGAGCTGTTTTTT
>TRBV29-1|TRBJ1-1|-|-
CSVEGVGGARDTEAFF
TGCAGCGTTGAAGGAGTTGGGGGCGCAAGGGACACTGAAGCTTTCTTT
>TRBV7-8|TRBJ1-6|-|TRBD1
CASSGRQGARYNSPLHF
TGTGCCAGCAGCGGCAGACAGGGGGCGCGCTATAATTCACCCCTCCACTTT
>TRBV18|TRBJ1-1|-|-
CASSPNGGTEAFF
TGTGCCAGCTCCCCCAACGGGGGCACTGAAGCTTTCTTT
>TRBV9|TRBJ2-2|-|-
CASGRLNTGELFF
TGTGCCAGCGGACGGTTGAACACCGGGGAGCTGTTTTTT
>TRBV7-2|TRBJ1-2|-|TRBD1
CVSAPRGQDGYTF
TGTGTCAGCGCCCCGAGGGGGCAGGATGGCTACACCTTC
>TRBV12-1|TRBJ2-7|-|-
CASSPRTSGHTYEQYF
TGTGCCAGCAGCCCTAGGACTAGCGGTCATACCTACGAGCAGTACTTC
>TRBV19|TRBJ2-7|-|TRBD1
CASSIHSAGGTSEQYF
TGTGCCAGTAGTATCCATTCAGCAGGGGGCACGTCCGAGCAGTACTTC
>TRBV20-1|TRBJ1-1|-|-
CSANQGVEAFF
TGCAGTGCTAATCAAGGGGTCGAAGCTTTCTTT
>TRBV28|TRBJ2-3|-|TRBD2
CASTGGSTDTQYF
TGTGCCAGCACGGGGGGAAGCACAGATACGCAGTATTTT
>TRBV4-3|TRBJ1-2|-|TRBD1
CASSQDGGGWYGYTF
TGCGCCAGCAGCCAAGATGGAGGGGGCTGGTATGGCTACACCTTC
>TRBV7-7|TRBJ2-7|-|-
CASGSGPYEQYF
TGTGCTAGCGGATCTGGGCCCTACGAGCAGTACTTC
>TRBV28|TRBJ2-2|-|-
CASSLAGRAANTGELFF
TGTGCCAGCAGTTTAGCGGGCAGGGCCGCGAACACCGGGGAGCTGTTTTTT
>TRBV21-1|TRBJ2-1|-|-
CASSPSQNEQFF
TGTGCCAGCAGCCCCTCTCAAAATGAGCAGTTCTTC
>TRBV5-8|TRBJ1-3|-|-
CASTKTRGTGNTIYF
TGTGCCAGCACCAAGACAAGGGGCACTGGAAACACCATATATTTT
>TRBV11-1|TRBJ2-3|once|TRBD2
CASSLDSGGTDTQYF
TGTGCCAGCAGCTTAGATAGCGGGGGCACAGATACGCAGTATTTT
>TRBV27|TRBJ2-7|-|-
CASRGLNSYEQYF
TGTGCCAGCAGGGGACTGAACTCCTACGAGCAGTACTTC
>TRBV5-4|TRBJ2-7|few|TRBD2
CASRPGTSGREQQYF
TGTGCCAGCAGACCTGGGACTAGCGGGAGGGAGCAGCAGTACTTC
>TRBV7-5|TRBJ1-2|-|-
CVRSAPTGLNYGYTF
TGTGTCAGAAGCGCCCCGACAGGGCTTAACTATGGCTACACCTTC
>TRBV7-3|TRBJ2-5|once|-
CASSQSGETQYF
TGTGCCAGCAGCCAAAGCGGTGAGACCCAGTACTTC
>TRBV18|TRBJ2-7|-|-
CASSPGVGEQYF
TGTGCCAGCTCACCAGGGGTCGGCGAGCAGTACTTC
>TRBV18|TRBJ2-5|-|-
CASSPLKYRRVGQETQYF
TGTGCCAGCTCACCACTAAAGTACAGGAGGGTCGGACAAGAGACCCAGTACTTC
>TRBV7-2|TRBJ1-3|once|-
CASSPQGLGNTIYF
TGTGCCAGCAGCCCCCAGGGGCTCGGAAACACCATATATTTT
>TRBV28|TRBJ1-2|-|-
CASSFAYNPNYGYTF
TGTGCCAGCAGTTTTGCCTACAATCCTAACTATGGCTACACCTTC
>TRBV28|TRBJ1-2|-|TRBD1
CASSPTPPRQGANYGYTF
TGTGCCAGCAGTCCAACCCCGCCCCGACAGGGGGCGAACTATGGCTACACCTTC
>TRBV13|TRBJ1-1|once|TRBD1
CASRFDRIRDREAFF
TGTGCCAGCAGGTTCGACCGAATCCGGGACAGGGAAGCTTTCTTT
>TRBV5-1|TRBJ2-3|-|TRBD2
CASSRSGGSTDTQYF
TGCGCCAGCAGCCGTAGCGGGGGTAGCACAGATACGCAGTATTTT
>TRBV6-5|TRBJ2-7|few|-
CASAGRIPHEQYF
TGTGCCAGCGCCGGGCGCATTCCCCACGAGCAGTACTTC
>TRBV7-9|TRBJ2-7|-|TRBD1
CASSYLGTGPEQYF
TGTGCCAGCAGCTACCTCGGGACAGGGCCCGAGCAGTACTTC
>TRBV18|TRBJ1-4|-|-
CASSPSQGMTNEKLFF
TGTGCCAGCTCACCGTCTCAGGGTATGACTAATGAAAAACTGTTTTTT
>TRBV6-6|TRBJ2-5|-|TRBD1
CASTTGQEQETQYF
TGTGCCAGCACCACCGGACAGGAACAAGAGACCCAGTACTTC
>TRBV27|TRBJ1-5|few|-
CASRGNNQPQHF
TGTGCCAGCAGGGGGAACAATCAGCCCCAGCATTTT
>TRBV7-3|TRBJ1-3|-|TRBD1
CASSLGQGTGNTIYF
TGCGCCAGCAGTCTCGGACAGGGTACTGGAAACACCATATATTTT
>TRBV6-5|TRBJ1-2|-|-
CASSYSPGSNYGYTF
TGTGCCAGCAGTTACTCTCCAGGCTCAAACTATGGCTACACCTTC
>TRBV5-1|TRBJ2-7|-|-
CASTGGGYEQYF
TGCGCCAGCACGGGGGGCGGGTACGAGCAGTACTTC
>TRBV2|TRBJ2-7|-|TRBD1
CASSATGTGGPYEQYF
TGTGCCAGCAGCGCTACCGGGACAGGGGGCCCCTACGAGCAGTACTTC
>TRBV29-1|TRBJ2-3|-|-
CSVLARPIGRYTDTQYF
TGCAGCGTTCTTGCCCGTCCGATAGGCAGATACACAGATACGCAGTATTTT
>TRBV6-5|TRBJ1-2|-|-
CASSYSIREAGYTF
TGTGCCAGCAGTTACTCGATCAGGGAGGCAGGCTACACCTTC
>TRBV19|TRBJ2-7|-|TRBD1
CASSAGTGPTYEQYF
TGTGCCAGTAGTGCCGGGACAGGCCCTACCTACGAGCAGTACTTC
>TRBV6-1|TRBJ2-7|few|TRBD2
CASSAGTSGGSYEQYF
TGTGCCAGCAGTGCAGGGACTAGCGGGGGTTCCTACGAGCAGTACTTC